This note documents a single T cell receptor beta chain sequence. Per the germline V gene, CDR1 is MNHEY and CDR2 is SMNVEV (reference sequence). V was trimmed by 2 bases and J by 4 bases, leaving 13 bases between them. This CDR3 comprises 15 residues. This sample stems from a study of control samples from healthy donors and cancer patients. The protocol was immunoSEQ multiplex PCR, while the TCRdb copy is restricted to in-frame clones and leaves out a portion. The table has fewer than 200,000 clones, approximately 94% seen once. The origin of this receptor is a man aged 55-75 years with colorectal cancer. The chain recombines TRBV27 with TRBJ2-3, with a weak D call TRBD2 (6 bases). Sequencing was carried out using PBMCs. The CDR3 nucleotides read TGTGCCAGCAGTTTAGACAACTGGGGGGCAGATACGCAGTATTTT. It encodes CASSLDNWGADTQYF.